Following are 20 T cell receptor beta chains from one sample sequenced in a study of metastatic and nonmetastatic thyroid tumors. MiXCR re-clonotyped the PCR reads for TCRdb. Of about 20,000 clones in the sample, roughly 20% are singletons; the top ten hold about 30%. Thyroid surgery took place with no prior treatment in any patient. What was sequenced was blood. The receptors come from a female donor with papillary thyroid cancer or a benign thyroid nodule (not recorded which). Some clones in this sample may be carry-over from other donors' samples.

The rearrangement uses TRBV6-2 or TRBV6-3 and TRBJ1-1; D call uncertain. CDR1 is MNHEY, CDR2 SVGEGT, per germline. This CDR3 comprises 15 residues. V was shortened by 4 bases and J by 8 bases, with 20 bases between the two germline ends. CDR3 loop: CASSFSPSRTHEAFF. As DNA, the CDR3 is TGTGCCAGCAGTTTCTCCCCGTCCCGGACCCACGAAGCTTTCTTT.

With regard to this clone: Germline and junction disagree at one end, which may indicate a read error. The chain employs TRBV6-2 or TRBV6-3 and TRBJ2-2, with D perhaps matching TRBD1 or TRBD2 (5 bases each). This CDR3 is 12 amino acids long. Germline V gives CDR1 MNHEY, CDR2 SVGEGT. The DNA of the CDR3 is TGTGCCAGCACTGGGGGAACCGGGGAGCTGTTTTTC. This encodes CASTGGTGELFF.

This clone was observed at least ten times. The chain combines TRBV30 with TRBJ2-3; 7 nucleotides line up with TRBD2. This CDR3 region has 15 residues. The germline V gene has CDR1 GTSNPN and CDR2 SVGIG (reference sequence). V lost 4 bases to trimming and J lost 2 bases; unmatched junction nucleotides: 9. CDR3 sequence reads: CAWTHGGTITDTQYF. CDR3 nucleotide sequence: TGTGCCTGGACGCACGGGGGGACGATCACAGATACGCAGTATTTT.

This clone was counted many times. J is TRBJ2-5 and V is TRBV30; possibly TRBD1 for D (5 bases). Germline values: CDR1 GTSNPN, CDR2 SVGIG (reference sequence). There are 13 residues in the CDR3. Trimming left V 5 bases short and J 4 bases short, with 14 bases between. CDR3 loop: CAWGIQGGETQYF. In DNA, the CDR3 is TGTGCCTGGGGTATCCAGGGCGGAGAGACCCAGTACTTC.

In its sample, this clone ranks as medium-sized. The J gene is TRBJ2-7, the V gene TRBV30, with D hard to call. The CDR3 runs to 12 residues. Germline V gene sequence: CDR1 GTSNPN, CDR2 SVGIG (reference sequence). V lost 2 bases to trimming and J lost 4 bases, with 9 bases between them. As DNA, the CDR3 is TGTGCCTGGAGTAAAGTCGGGTACGAGCAGTACTTC. Translated: CAWSKVGYEQYF.

The chain links TRBV12-3 or TRBV12-4 to TRBJ2-3; D is perhaps TRBD2 (5 bases). V gave up 2 bases and J gave up 3 bases, with 27 bases separating them. CDR3 length equals 20 residues. CDR3 loop: CASSLPRLNRGSPRTDTQYF. DNA for the CDR3: TGTGCCAGCAGTTTACCCCGGTTAAATAGAGGGAGCCCTAGAACAGATACGCAGTATTTT.

This clone has only one observation. The chain combines TRBV20-1 with TRBJ1-1; 7 positions agree with TRBD1. This CDR3 is 13 amino acids long. With V trimmed by 7 bases and J by 6 bases, 11 bases remained unmatched. Per the germline V gene, CDR1 is DFQATT and CDR2 is SNEGSKA (reference sequence). The CDR3 spells CSGRKGGESEAFF. CDR3 bases: TGCAGTGGCAGAAAAGGGGGCGAGTCTGAAGCTTTCTTT.

In this sample, this clone turned up once. This may stem from a read error, because a much larger clone lies one nucleotide away. The gene calls are TRBV5-1 and TRBJ2-1, with D maybe TRBD2 (6 bases). Germline V gene data show CDR1 as SGHRS and CDR2 as YFSETQ. This CDR3 is 12 amino acids long. CDR3 region: CVSNLAYNEQFF. For the CDR3, the DNA is TGCGTCAGCAATCTAGCGTACAATGAGCAGTTCTTC.

This clone qualifies as medium-sized. V and J are TRBV6-2 or TRBV6-3 and TRBJ2-5, with TRBD2 matching 8 bases. The germline gives CDR1 MNHEY, CDR2 SVGEGT. The CDR3 is 13 amino acids. Losses at the gene ends were 8 bases for V and 5 bases for J; bases not matched to a gene: 7. CDR3 nucleotide sequence: TGTGCCAGCCGACGGGGGGGCCACGAGACCCAGTACTTC. Translation: CASRRGGHETQYF.

V usage is TRBV20-1 and J usage is TRBJ2-3; perhaps TRBD2 as D (5 bases). Trimming stripped 1 base from V and 0 bases from J, with 8 bases between. Germline assignment: CDR1 DFQATT and CDR2 SNEGSKA (reference sequence). This CDR3 has 14 amino acids. Here the CDR3 DNA reads TGCAGTGCTAGAGGGTGGACTAGCACAGATACGCAGTATTTT. Its translation: CSARGWTSTDTQYF.

This clone was seen more than once but under ten times. The CDR3 DNA sequence: TGTGCCAGCAAGGGGGAGTCTCAAGAGACCCAGTACTTC. It translates to CASKGESQETQYF. The chain links TRBV2 to TRBJ2-5; D perhaps matches TRBD1 (6 bases). V was cut by 7 bases and J by 2 bases, with 11 bases left in between. Germline-derived CDR1 and CDR2 are SNHLY and FYNNEI. CDR3 size: 13 residues.

This chain joins TRBV4-2 and TRBJ2-7; 7 bases match TRBD2. The CDR3 is made up of 16 amino acids. V was clipped by 3 bases and J by 0 bases; unmatched bases: 8. Germline lookup yields CDR1 LGHNA and CDR2 YNFKEQ. This CDR3 reads CASSHLRGVNSYEQYF. CDR3 coding DNA: TGTGCCAGCAGCCATTTACGGGGGGTCAACTCCTACGAGCAGTACTTC.

This clone was detected ten times or more. The rearrangement joins TRBV5-8 to TRBJ1-1; TRBD1 is a possible D gene (6 bases). The CDR3 has 14 amino acids. CDR1 and CDR2 (germline): SGHTS, YDEGEE. Deletions cut 1 base from V and 4 bases from J, with 11 bases between. The DNA for the CDR3 is TGTGCCAGCAGCTTGCGAACAGGGAGCACTGAAGCTTTCTTT. As protein: CASSLRTGSTEAFF.

There are many counts of this clone. The DNA is left out, because the CDR3 cannot be placed on it with certainty; the CDR3 is given as TCRdb lists it. The rearrangement links TRBV28 to TRBJ1-2; whether TRBD1, the table's D call, matches the DNA was not checked. Germline V gene sequence: CDR1 MDHEN, CDR2 SYDVKM. The CDR3 has 14 amino acids, counting both end residues. CDR3 loop: CASSSGQAGNGYTF.

This clone was recorded at least ten times. V and J are TRBV2 and TRBJ1-1, with D possibly matching TRBD1 (6 bases). With 6 bases removed from V and 4 bases from J, the gap between germline ends came to 12 bases. The CDR3 length is 13 residues. CDR1 SNHLY and CDR2 FYNNEI come from the germline V gene. The CDR3 protein is CASREGESTEAFF. In nucleotides, the CDR3 is TGTGCCAGCAGGGAGGGGGAATCCACTGAAGCTTTCTTT. The entire variable domain, with the rest obtained from reference TRBV2 and TRBJ1-1, is as follows: EPEVTQTPSHQVTQMGQEVILRCVPISNHLYFYWYRQILGQKVEFLVSFYNNEISEKSEIFDDQFSVERPDGSNFTLKIRSTKLEDSAMYFCASREGESTEAFFGQGTRLTVV.

This clone showed up many times. The sample carries other DNA sequences with the same CDR3. This chain uses TRBV29-1 with TRBJ1-1; possible D gene TRBD1, 6 bases. The CDR3 sequence is 12 residues long. Trimming pared 4 bases from V and 3 bases from J, leaving 9 bases between. Per germline, CDR1 SQVTM and CDR2 ANQGSEA. The DNA for the CDR3 is TGCAGCGTTGGGAGGGGGGACACTGAAGCTTTCTTT. It encodes CSVGRGDTEAFF.

This clone came up many times. The chain recombines TRBV7-8 with TRBJ2-3; 11 bases agree with TRBD2. Germline CDR1 is SGHVS and CDR2 is FQNEAQ. The V gene end was trimmed by 3 bases and the J gene end by 4 bases; junction bases not matched to a gene: 3. There are 15 residues in the CDR3. The CDR3 loop is CASSFTSGSADTQYF. The CDR3 DNA reads TGTGCCAGCAGCTTCACTAGCGGGAGTGCAGATACGCAGTATTTT.

This clone was detected a few times. V is TRBV11-2 and J is TRBJ2-1, with 8 positions matching TRBD2. The CDR3 sequence is 15 residues long. Germline values: CDR1 SGHAT, CDR2 FQNNGV. V was pared by 4 bases and J by 8 bases, with 10 bases of the junction left unmatched. In DNA form, the CDR3 reads TGTGCCAGCAGCTCCGGGAGGGGGTGGCGGGATGAGCAGTTCTTC. Protein: CASSSGRGWRDEQFF. The whole variable domain, filled in from reference TRBV11-2 and TRBJ2-1, reads EAGVAQSPRYKIIEKRQSVAFWCNPISGHATLYWYQQILGQGPKLLIQFQNNGVVDDSQLPKDRFSAERLKGVDSTLKIQPAKLEDSAVYLCASSSGRGWRDEQFFGPGTRLTVL.

This clone was seen repeatedly, ten times or more. The chain links TRBV5-1 to TRBJ1-6, with D possibly matching TRBD1 (5 bases). The germline CDR1 and CDR2 sequences are SGHRS and YFSETQ. Trimming removed 0 bases from V and 9 bases from J, with 13 bases in between. This CDR3 is 15 amino acids long. CDR3 sequence: CASSLAIGTGSPLHF. Written as DNA, the CDR3 is TGCGCCAGCAGCTTGGCCATAGGGACTGGTTCACCCCTCCACTTT.

The chain is built from TRBV11-2 and TRBJ2-1, with D hard to call. The germline V gene has CDR1 SGHAT and CDR2 FQNNGV. The CDR3 runs to 16 residues. The V end was cut by 0 bases, the J end by 0 bases, with 9 bases between. DNA of the CDR3: TGTGCCAGCAGCTTAGACCCGGAGAGCTCCTACAATGAGCAGTTCTTC. Amino acid sequence: CASSLDPESSYNEQFF.